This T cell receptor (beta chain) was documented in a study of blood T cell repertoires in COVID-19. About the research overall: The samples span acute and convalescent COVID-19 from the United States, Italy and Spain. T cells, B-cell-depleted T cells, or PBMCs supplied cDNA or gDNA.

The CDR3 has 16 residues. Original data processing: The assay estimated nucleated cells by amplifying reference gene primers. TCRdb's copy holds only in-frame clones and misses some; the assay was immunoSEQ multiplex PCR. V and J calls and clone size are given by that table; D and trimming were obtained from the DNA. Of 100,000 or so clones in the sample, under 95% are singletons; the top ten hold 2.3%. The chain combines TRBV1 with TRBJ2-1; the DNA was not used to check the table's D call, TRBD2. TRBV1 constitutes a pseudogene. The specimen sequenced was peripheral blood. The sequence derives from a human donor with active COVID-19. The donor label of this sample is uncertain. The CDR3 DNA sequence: TGCACCAGCAGCCACCTACTAGCGGGGGGGTTCAATGAGCAGTTCTTC. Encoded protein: CTSSHLLAGGFNEQFF.